Listed below are T cell receptor beta chains from one sample, sequenced in a study of T cells in Graves' hyperthyroidism and ophthalmopathy. A single record per CDR3 protein comes from TCRdb applying MiXCR to the multiplex PCR reads. The sample records a few hundred thousand distinct CDR3 sequences, roughly 22% being singletons. Specimen: blood. These receptors were obtained from a woman in her 70s with Graves' ophthalmopathy. Each CDR3 is given with its conserved first and last residue. D genes are given only for firm matches. Some rows have no size entry. The others give once, few or many, or a class for an expanded clone.

v_call: TRBV2; d_call: TRBD2; clone_size: once; j_call: TRBJ2-1; cdr3_nt: TGTGCCAGCAGTGAAGCGGGGGGGGGGGGGGGGGGGGGGTACAATGAGCAGTTCTTC; cdr3_aa: CASSEAGGGGGGGYNEQFF
v_call: TRBV2; d_call: .; clone_size: few; j_call: TRBJ2-6; cdr3_nt: TGTGCCAGCAGATCTTTCCTGCAGGGCTTTTCTGGGGCCAACGTCCTGACTTTC; cdr3_aa: CASRSFLQGFSGANVLTF
v_call: TRBV9; d_call: .; clone_size: .; j_call: TRBJ1-1; cdr3_nt: TGTGCCAGCAGCGTAGAGGGGGACTACCATAAGGTGAACACTGAAGCTTTCTTT; cdr3_aa: CASSVEGDYHKVNTEAFF
v_call: TRBV6-2/TRBV6-3; d_call: .; clone_size: few; j_call: TRBJ2-7; cdr3_nt: TGTGCCAGCAGGGAACGCAGGGTAGACTACGAGCAGTACTTC; cdr3_aa: CASRERRVDYEQYF
v_call: TRBV27; d_call: TRBD1; clone_size: .; j_call: TRBJ2-7; cdr3_nt: TGTGCCAGCAGTTTACGATCCAGGGGGCAATACGAGCAGTACTTC; cdr3_aa: CASSLRSRGQYEQYF
v_call: TRBV11-2; d_call: .; clone_size: many; j_call: TRBJ2-1; cdr3_nt: TGTGCCAGCAGACATAACAGGGTAGGTGAGCAGTTCTTC; cdr3_aa: CASRHNRVGEQFF
v_call: TRBV5-1; d_call: .; clone_size: .; j_call: TRBJ1-1; cdr3_nt: TGCGCCAGCAGCCCCATGGGGGCCGAACACACTGAAGCTTTCTTT; cdr3_aa: CASSPMGAEHTEAFF
v_call: TRBV4-1; d_call: TRBD2; clone_size: once; j_call: TRBJ2-3; cdr3_nt: TGCGCCAGCAGCCAAGGACTAGCGGGAGTTATCTATACGCAGTATTTT; cdr3_aa: CASSQGLAGVIYTQYF
v_call: TRBV5-6; d_call: TRBD1; clone_size: many; j_call: TRBJ2-7; cdr3_nt: TGTGCCAGCAGCTTGGCGGGTTTATGGGCAGGGGGCCTTTACGAGCAGTACTTC; cdr3_aa: CASSLAGLWAGGLYEQYF
v_call: TRBV7-2; d_call: .; clone_size: few; j_call: TRBJ2-3; cdr3_nt: TGTGCCAGCAGCTCCCGCGGGGGCGGGACCGCAGATACGCAGTATTTT; cdr3_aa: CASSSRGGGTADTQYF
v_call: TRBV20-1; d_call: .; clone_size: few; j_call: TRBJ1-1; cdr3_nt: TGCAGTGCTAGAGACCTGCTTTCGGTAACTGAAGCTTTCTTT; cdr3_aa: CSARDLLSVTEAFF
v_call: TRBV6-6; d_call: .; clone_size: few; j_call: TRBJ2-1; cdr3_nt: TGTGCCAGCAGTTACGTGGGTAGCGCCTACAATGAGCAGTTCTTC; cdr3_aa: CASSYVGSAYNEQFF
v_call: TRBV19; d_call: TRBD2; clone_size: .; j_call: TRBJ2-5; cdr3_nt: TGTGCCAGTCTCGGGCTAGCGGGAGGAAAAGAGACCCAGTACTTC; cdr3_aa: CASLGLAGGKETQYF
v_call: TRBV12-5; d_call: .; clone_size: few; j_call: TRBJ2-7; cdr3_nt: TGTGCTAGTGGTTTGGGGACATTTAGCTCCTACGAGCAGTACTTC; cdr3_aa: CASGLGTFSSYEQYF
v_call: TRBV3-1; d_call: .; clone_size: .; j_call: TRBJ1-2; cdr3_nt: TGTGCCAGCAGCCAAGAATTGATTAACTATGGCTACACCTTC; cdr3_aa: CASSQELINYGYTF
v_call: TRBV6-1; d_call: .; clone_size: .; j_call: TRBJ1-6; cdr3_nt: TGTGCCAGCACAGAGTGGGCGGATTCACCCCTCCACTTT; cdr3_aa: CASTEWADSPLHF
v_call: TRBV15; d_call: TRBD1; clone_size: .; j_call: TRBJ1-2; cdr3_nt: TGTGCCACCAGCAGAGATCTGCAGGGGGCCCTCTATGGCTACACCTTC; cdr3_aa: CATSRDLQGALYGYTF
v_call: TRBV7-3; d_call: .; clone_size: many; j_call: TRBJ2-1; cdr3_nt: TGTGCCAGCACCCCCGGAGGGAATGAGCAGTTCTTC; cdr3_aa: CASTPGGNEQFF
v_call: TRBV29-1; d_call: TRBD1; clone_size: few; j_call: TRBJ1-1; cdr3_nt: TGCAGCGTTGAGTACAGGGGGCCGGACACTGAAGCTTTCTTT; cdr3_aa: CSVEYRGPDTEAFF
v_call: TRBV12-3/TRBV12-4; d_call: TRBD1; clone_size: .; j_call: TRBJ2-7; cdr3_nt: TGTGCCAGCAGTACCACAGGGGGCCGAGTCGGGCAGTACTTC; cdr3_aa: CASSTTGGRVGQYF
v_call: TRBV28; d_call: .; clone_size: many; j_call: TRBJ2-7; cdr3_nt: TGTGCCAGCAGTTTATCAGGGACATCCTACGAGCAGTACTTC; cdr3_aa: CASSLSGTSYEQYF
v_call: TRBV3-1; d_call: .; clone_size: .; j_call: TRBJ1-3; cdr3_nt: TGTGCCAGCAGCCATATACAGAGCTCTGGAAACACCATATATTTT; cdr3_aa: CASSHIQSSGNTIYF
v_call: TRBV6-2/TRBV6-3; d_call: .; clone_size: .; j_call: TRBJ2-5; cdr3_nt: TGTGCCAGCAGAAGTCGACCGGGACCCCAAGAGACCCAGTACTTC; cdr3_aa: CASRSRPGPQETQYF
v_call: TRBV7-2; d_call: .; clone_size: .; j_call: TRBJ2-5; cdr3_nt: TGTGCCAGCAGCTTATTGGGCAGACAGTTCCAAGAGACCCAGTACTTC; cdr3_aa: CASSLLGRQFQETQYF
v_call: TRBV10-3; d_call: .; clone_size: few; j_call: TRBJ1-6; cdr3_nt: TGTGCCATCAGTGAGTCGAGGGGTGGGAATTCACCCCTCCACTTT; cdr3_aa: CAISESRGGNSPLHF
v_call: TRBV28; d_call: TRBD2; clone_size: many; j_call: TRBJ2-7; cdr3_nt: TGTGCCAGCAGTTTCGTGGCGGGAGCTCGCGAGCAGTACTTC; cdr3_aa: CASSFVAGAREQYF
v_call: TRBV30; d_call: .; clone_size: few; j_call: TRBJ1-2; cdr3_nt: TGTGCCTGGACCCCAGGGCGGGGGGCTCATGGCTACACCTTC; cdr3_aa: CAWTPGRGAHGYTF
v_call: TRBV18; d_call: TRBD1; clone_size: .; j_call: TRBJ1-1; cdr3_nt: TGTGCCAGCCCACCACCGGGGACAGTGAACACTGAAGCTTTCTTT; cdr3_aa: CASPPPGTVNTEAFF
v_call: TRBV20-1; d_call: TRBD2; clone_size: .; j_call: TRBJ2-1; cdr3_nt: TGCAGTGCCCAAAGCGGGGACTCCTACAATGAGCAGTTCTTC; cdr3_aa: CSAQSGDSYNEQFF
v_call: TRBV11-2; d_call: .; clone_size: few; j_call: TRBJ2-7; cdr3_nt: TGTGCCAGCAGCTTTTCGGGATCGTCGGGGGCGCAGTACTTC; cdr3_aa: CASSFSGSSGAQYF
v_call: TRBV3-1; d_call: TRBD1; clone_size: few; j_call: TRBJ1-1; cdr3_nt: TGTGCCAGCTCACAGGGGGGCCCGAACACTGAAGCTTTCTTT; cdr3_aa: CASSQGGPNTEAFF
v_call: TRBV6-1; d_call: TRBD2; clone_size: many; j_call: TRBJ2-3; cdr3_nt: TGTGCCAGCAGTTATGGGGGGACTAGTGATACGCAGTATTTT; cdr3_aa: CASSYGGTSDTQYF
v_call: TRBV9; d_call: .; clone_size: once; j_call: TRBJ2-2; cdr3_nt: TGTGCCAGCAGCGTATCTAGCGCTAACACCGGGGAGCTGTTTTTT; cdr3_aa: CASSVSSANTGELFF
v_call: TRBV12-3/TRBV12-4; d_call: .; clone_size: few; j_call: TRBJ1-2; cdr3_nt: TGTGCCAGCAGTTTTCGTGGAGGGGTCGGCTACACCTTC; cdr3_aa: CASSFRGGVGYTF
v_call: TRBV11-3; d_call: .; clone_size: many; j_call: TRBJ2-5; cdr3_nt: TGTGCCAGCAGCTTACACAGACAAGAGACCCAGTACTTC; cdr3_aa: CASSLHRQETQYF
v_call: TRBV7-9; d_call: .; clone_size: many; j_call: TRBJ2-3; cdr3_nt: TGTGCCAGGGGGGCAGATCGAGAGGCAGATACGCAGTATTTT; cdr3_aa: CARGADREADTQYF
v_call: TRBV5-1; d_call: .; clone_size: few; j_call: TRBJ2-2; cdr3_nt: TGCGCCAGCAACCCAACTCCAGCCGGGGATGCCGGGGAGCTGTTTTTT; cdr3_aa: CASNPTPAGDAGELFF
v_call: TRBV11-1; d_call: .; clone_size: .; j_call: TRBJ2-7; cdr3_nt: TGTGCCAGCAGCCTCCTCGGGACTCTTGTTTCCTACGAGCAGTACTTC; cdr3_aa: CASSLLGTLVSYEQYF
v_call: TRBV6-1; d_call: TRBD2; clone_size: .; j_call: TRBJ2-1; cdr3_nt: TGTGCCAGCAGCCGGACTAGCGTTGAGCAGTTCTTC; cdr3_aa: CASSRTSVEQFF
v_call: TRBV6-5; d_call: TRBD1; clone_size: .; j_call: TRBJ2-2; cdr3_nt: TGTGCCAGCAGTTACGGACAGGGGAACACCGGGGAGCTGTTTTTT; cdr3_aa: CASSYGQGNTGELFF
v_call: TRBV11-1; d_call: .; clone_size: many; j_call: TRBJ1-6; cdr3_nt: TGTGCCAGCAGCTTAGTAGGGGGGAATTCACCCCTCCACTTT; cdr3_aa: CASSLVGGNSPLHF
v_call: TRBV6-1; d_call: .; clone_size: many; j_call: TRBJ2-2; cdr3_nt: TGTGCCGGCGATAGAGGGACCGGGGAGCTGTTTTTT; cdr3_aa: CAGDRGTGELFF
v_call: TRBV7-2; d_call: TRBD1; clone_size: few; j_call: TRBJ2-4; cdr3_nt: TGTGCCAGCAGCTTACGACCGGGACAGGGTGAAAACATTCAGTACTTC; cdr3_aa: CASSLRPGQGENIQYF
v_call: TRBV6-2/TRBV6-3; d_call: .; clone_size: .; j_call: TRBJ2-7; cdr3_nt: TGTGCCAGCAGCTACTCGACTTCGTTCGCAGGGGAGCAGTACTTC; cdr3_aa: CASSYSTSFAGEQYF
v_call: TRBV4-3; d_call: .; clone_size: few; j_call: TRBJ1-1; cdr3_nt: TGCGCCAGCAGCCAATTCACAGGGAGGTCTGAAGCTTTCTTT; cdr3_aa: CASSQFTGRSEAFF